This T cell receptor beta chain came from a study of chemoradiotherapy in HPV16-positive cancers. As for the study in general: Candidate HPV-specific T-cell clones and common TCR motifs came from functional assays in a couple of HPV16-positive patients. Whole-study findings and limits: Candidate HPV-specific clones and E7-related TCR motifs grew in tumor during treatment. Functional assays defining HPV-specific T cells used only a couple of HPV16-positive patients.

The table came from immunoSEQ multiplex PCR; TCRdb's copy has only in-frame clones and leaves some out. The sample holds around 3,300 clones, about 88% seen once. Comment on this clone: Antigen specificity is unknown.

Over chemoradiotherapy, repertoires were sampled more than once. The sample in question was tumor tissue, obtained from a patient who underwent chemoradiotherapy. This TCR derives from a human donor with HPV-associated anogenital cancer.

The CDR3 reads CASSFGTGYEQYF. The DNA of the CDR3 is TGTGCCAGCAGCTTCGGGACGGGGTACGAGCAGTACTTC. This chain connects TRBV7-3 to TRBJ2-7; D tentatively reads TRBD1 or TRBD2 (5 bases each). V shed 3 bases and J shed 4 bases, with 10 bases lying between them. CDR3 length equals 13 residues. Germline V CDR1 and CDR2: SGHTA, FQGTGA.